Listed below are T cell receptor beta chains from one sample, sequenced in a study of T cell responses to AZD1222 COVID-19 vaccine. Repertoires were generated with immunoSEQ multiplex PCR, while TCRdb's copy carries only in-frame clones and drops some. The table has some 150,000 clones, around 89% seen once; the top ten hold 3.1%. Here the sequenced sample was peripheral blood, taken 28 days after the second AZD1222 dose. Receptors originate from an adult who received the AZD1222 COVID-19 vaccine. CDR3s include the opening cysteine and the closing phenylalanine or tryptophan. Fields, in order: V gene, D gene, clone size, J gene, CDR3 DNA, CDR3 protein. A D gene is named only where the DNA matches it firmly. Rows may omit the clone size; those that give it use once, few, many or a size class.

>TRBV27|.|.|TRBJ2-7
TGTGCCAGCAGACGAAACAGGGCCGAGCAGTACTTC
CASRRNRAEQYF
>TRBV7-2|.|.|TRBJ1-1
TGTGCCAGCAGCTTAAACCCGGGTGCCACTGAAGCTTTCTTT
CASSLNPGATEAFF
>TRBV7-9|.|few|TRBJ2-6
TGTGCCAGCAACCCGGGGGCTGGGGCCAACGTCCTGACTTTC
CASNPGAGANVLTF
>TRBV30|.|.|TRBJ1-3
TGTGCCTGGAAAGCCTCTGGAAACACCATATATTTT
CAWKASGNTIYF
>TRBV28|.|.|TRBJ1-4
TGTGCCAGCAGTTTATCCGAAAAACTGTTTTTT
CASSLSEKLFF
>TRBV10-3|.|.|TRBJ1-2
TGTGCCAGCGGGGTGGCACCCATCTATGGCTACACCTTC
CASGVAPIYGYTF
>TRBV5-1|.|.|TRBJ1-3
TGCGCCAGCAGCCCCCAACAGTGGAATGCTCTCGGAAACACCATATATTTT
CASSPQQWNALGNTIYF
>TRBV5-5|.|.|TRBJ1-5
TGTGCCAGCAGCTTGGTAGCAGGGAGTGGCAATCAGCCCCAGCATTTT
CASSLVAGSGNQPQHF
>TRBV4-3|.|.|TRBJ2-7
TGCGCCAGCAGCCAAGATGCATCCGAGGCCTACGAGCAGTACTTC
CASSQDASEAYEQYF
>TRBV5-1|.|.|TRBJ2-2
TGCGCCAGCAGCTTTAACACCGGGGAGCTGTTTTTT
CASSFNTGELFF